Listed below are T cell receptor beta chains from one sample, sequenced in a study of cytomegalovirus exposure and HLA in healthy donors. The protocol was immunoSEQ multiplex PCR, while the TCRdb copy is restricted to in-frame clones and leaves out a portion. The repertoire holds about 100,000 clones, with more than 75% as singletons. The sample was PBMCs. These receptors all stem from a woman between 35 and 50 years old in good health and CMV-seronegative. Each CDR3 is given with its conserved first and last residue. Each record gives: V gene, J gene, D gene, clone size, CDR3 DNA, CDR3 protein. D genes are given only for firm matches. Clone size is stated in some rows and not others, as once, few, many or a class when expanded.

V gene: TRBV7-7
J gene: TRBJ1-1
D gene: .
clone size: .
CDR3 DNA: TGTGCTAGCAGCTTAAATCCGGGGAGCACTGAAGCTTTCTTT
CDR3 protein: CASSLNPGSTEAFF

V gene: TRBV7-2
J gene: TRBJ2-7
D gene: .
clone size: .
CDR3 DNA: TGTGCCAGCAGCGCACTAGGGAGCTCCTACGAGCAGTACTTC
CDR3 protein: CASSALGSSYEQYF

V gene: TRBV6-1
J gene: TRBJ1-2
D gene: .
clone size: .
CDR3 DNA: TGTGCCAGCAGTGACCCCTGGGAGAACTATGGCTACACCTTC
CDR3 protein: CASSDPWENYGYTF

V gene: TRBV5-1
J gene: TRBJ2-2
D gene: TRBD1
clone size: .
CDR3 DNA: TGCGCCAGCAGCCCAGGGGGCGTGGATACCGGGGAGCTGTTTTTT
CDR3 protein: CASSPGGVDTGELFF

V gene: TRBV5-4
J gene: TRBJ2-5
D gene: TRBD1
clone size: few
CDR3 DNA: TGTGCCAGCAGCTCGACAGGGTGGGGGGAGACCCAGTACTTC
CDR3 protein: CASSSTGWGETQYF

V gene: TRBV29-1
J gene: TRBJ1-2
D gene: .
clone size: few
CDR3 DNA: TGCAGCGTTGAAGATCGAGAAGCGGGCAGGGCTTACTATGGCTACACCTTC
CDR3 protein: CSVEDREAGRAYYGYTF

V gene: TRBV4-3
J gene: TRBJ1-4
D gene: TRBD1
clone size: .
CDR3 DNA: TGCGCCAGCAGCCAAGAACTGACAGGGGCGAGAAAACTGTTTTTT
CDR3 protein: CASSQELTGARKLFF

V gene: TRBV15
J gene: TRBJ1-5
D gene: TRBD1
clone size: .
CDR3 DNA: TGTGCCACCAGCAGAGAACAGGGGAACGGTCAGCCCCAGCATTTT
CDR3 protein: CATSREQGNGQPQHF

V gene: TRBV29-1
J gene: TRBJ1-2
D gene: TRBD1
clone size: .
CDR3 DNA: TGCAGCGTGGGAACAGGGGGGGTTGGCCACGGCTACACCTTC
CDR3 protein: CSVGTGGVGHGYTF

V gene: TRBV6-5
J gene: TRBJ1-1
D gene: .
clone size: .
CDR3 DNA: TGTGCCAGCACCTCGAACACTGAAGCTTTCTTT
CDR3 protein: CASTSNTEAFF

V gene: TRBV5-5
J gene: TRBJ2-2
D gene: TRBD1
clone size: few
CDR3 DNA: TGTGCCAGCAGCCCCGGGACAGCTACCGGGGAGCTGTTTTTT
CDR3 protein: CASSPGTATGELFF

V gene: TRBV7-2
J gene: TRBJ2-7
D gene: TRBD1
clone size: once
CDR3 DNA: TGTGCCAGCAGCCCTAAGGTTAGGGGGCTATGCGAGCAGTACTTC
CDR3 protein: CASSPKVRGLCEQYF

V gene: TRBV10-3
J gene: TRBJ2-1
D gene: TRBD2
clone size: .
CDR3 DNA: TGTGCTATCAGCTCGGGGGGGCCAAACAATGAGCAGTTCTTC
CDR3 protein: CAISSGGPNNEQFF

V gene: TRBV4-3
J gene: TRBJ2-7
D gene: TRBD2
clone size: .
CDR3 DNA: TGCGCCAGCAGCCAAGATCACGGTAGCGGGGCCTACGAGCAGTACTTC
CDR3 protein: CASSQDHGSGAYEQYF

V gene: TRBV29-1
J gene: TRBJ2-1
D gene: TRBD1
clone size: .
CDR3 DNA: TGCAGCGTCTACGGACAGGGAAGGTTTGATGAGCAGTTCTTC
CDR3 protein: CSVYGQGRFDEQFF

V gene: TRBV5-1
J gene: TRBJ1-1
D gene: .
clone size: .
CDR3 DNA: TGCGCCAGCAGCTTGGTCGGGGATATGAACACTGAAGCTTTCTTT
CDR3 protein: CASSLVGDMNTEAFF

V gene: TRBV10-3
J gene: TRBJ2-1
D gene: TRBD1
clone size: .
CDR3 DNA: TGTGCCATCAGCCGTGCAGGGGGCGGCTTGGACAATGAGCAGTTCTTC
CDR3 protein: CAISRAGGGLDNEQFF

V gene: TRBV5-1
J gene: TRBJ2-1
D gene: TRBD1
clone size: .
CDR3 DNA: TGCGCCAGCAGCTTGACACAGGGGGCTTCCAATGAGCAGTTCTTC
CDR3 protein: CASSLTQGASNEQFF

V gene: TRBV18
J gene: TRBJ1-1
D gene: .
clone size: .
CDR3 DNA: TGTGCCAGCTCACCTTTATTCGAGGGATCCTCTGAAGCTTTCTTT
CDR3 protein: CASSPLFEGSSEAFF

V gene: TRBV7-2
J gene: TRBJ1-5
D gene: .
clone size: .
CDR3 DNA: TGTGCCAGCAGCGTGGGCCCCTCGAACAATCAGCCCCAGCATTTT
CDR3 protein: CASSVGPSNNQPQHF

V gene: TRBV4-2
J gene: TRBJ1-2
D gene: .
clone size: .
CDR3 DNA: TGTGCCAGCAGCCAAGGGCAGGGCGGAGACTATGGCTACACCTTC
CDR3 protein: CASSQGQGGDYGYTF

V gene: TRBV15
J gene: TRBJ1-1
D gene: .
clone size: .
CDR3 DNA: TGTGCCACCAGCAGAGAGGGGAGGAGGGACCCAAGCCCCACTGAAGCTTTCTTT
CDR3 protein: CATSREGRRDPSPTEAFF

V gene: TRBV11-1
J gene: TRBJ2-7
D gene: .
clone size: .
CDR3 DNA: TGTGCCAGCAGCTCCAGGATTGACTCCTACGAGCAGTACTTC
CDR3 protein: CASSSRIDSYEQYF

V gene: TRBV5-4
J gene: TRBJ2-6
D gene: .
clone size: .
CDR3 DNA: TGTGCCAGCAGCATGCGGGCCTCTGGGGCCAACGTCCTGACTTTC
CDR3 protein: CASSMRASGANVLTF

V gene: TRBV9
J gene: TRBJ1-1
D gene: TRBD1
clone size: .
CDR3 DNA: TGTGCCAGCAGCGGAACCAGGGGGAGCACTGAAGCTTTCTTT
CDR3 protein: CASSGTRGSTEAFF

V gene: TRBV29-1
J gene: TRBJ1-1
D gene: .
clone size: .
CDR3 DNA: TGCAGCGTTGGCTCCGGGACTCAGGTCGAAGCTTTCTTT
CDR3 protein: CSVGSGTQVEAFF

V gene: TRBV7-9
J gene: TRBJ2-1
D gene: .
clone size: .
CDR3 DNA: TGTGCCAGCAGCCTCTCCTACAATGAGCAGTTCTTC
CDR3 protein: CASSLSYNEQFF

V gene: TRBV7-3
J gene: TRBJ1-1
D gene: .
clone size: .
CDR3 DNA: TGTGCCAGCAGCTTAAACCCGCGCACTGAAGCTTTCTTT
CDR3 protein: CASSLNPRTEAFF

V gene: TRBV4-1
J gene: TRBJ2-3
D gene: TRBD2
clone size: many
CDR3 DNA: TGCGCCAGCAGCCAGGCGGGGGGCACAGATACGCAGTATTTT
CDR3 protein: CASSQAGGTDTQYF

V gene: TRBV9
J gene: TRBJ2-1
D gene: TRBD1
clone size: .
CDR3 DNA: TGTGCCAGCAGCGATATGCGACAGGGTCAGCGACATGAGCAGTTCTTC
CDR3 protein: CASSDMRQGQRHEQFF

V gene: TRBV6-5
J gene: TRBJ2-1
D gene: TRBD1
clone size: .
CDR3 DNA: TGTGCCAGCAGGGGACAGGGGGCGGGTAATGAGCAGTTCTTC
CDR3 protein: CASRGQGAGNEQFF

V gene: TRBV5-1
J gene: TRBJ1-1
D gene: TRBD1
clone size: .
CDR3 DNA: TGCGCCAGCAGCGGTGGGCAGGGGGCCATGAACACTGAAGCTTTCTTT
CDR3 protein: CASSGGQGAMNTEAFF

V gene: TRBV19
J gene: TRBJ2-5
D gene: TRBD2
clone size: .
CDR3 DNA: TGTGCCAGTAGTATAGCCCCCCTCGCTAGCGGGGTGTACCAAGAGACCCAGTACTTC
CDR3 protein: CASSIAPLASGVYQETQYF

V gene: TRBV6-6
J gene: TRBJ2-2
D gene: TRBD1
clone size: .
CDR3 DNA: TGTGCCAGCACGCCGGGACAGGGGTACACCGGGGAGCTGTTTTTT
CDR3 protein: CASTPGQGYTGELFF

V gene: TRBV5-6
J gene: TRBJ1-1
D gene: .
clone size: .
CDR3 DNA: TGTGCCAGCAGCTTCGCAGGGGCATTCACTGAAGCTTTCTTT
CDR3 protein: CASSFAGAFTEAFF

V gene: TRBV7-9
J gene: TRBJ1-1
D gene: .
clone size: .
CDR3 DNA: TGTGCCAGCAGCCCACCTATCGCCACTGCTTTCTTT
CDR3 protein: CASSPPIATAFF

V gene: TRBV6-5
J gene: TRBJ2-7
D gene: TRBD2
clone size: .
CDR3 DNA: TGTGCCAGCAGGGGACTAGCGGCAACCTCCTACGAGCAGTACTTC
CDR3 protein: CASRGLAATSYEQYF

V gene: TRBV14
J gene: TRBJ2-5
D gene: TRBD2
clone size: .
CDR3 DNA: TGTGCCAGCAGCCAACCCGCGGGACTAGCGGGGGGCCTGTACCAAGAGACCCAGTACTTC
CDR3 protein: CASSQPAGLAGGLYQETQYF

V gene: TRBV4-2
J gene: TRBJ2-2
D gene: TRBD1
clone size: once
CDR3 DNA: TGTGCCAGCAGCTCCAGACAGGGTGAAGGCACCGGGGAGCTGTTTTTT
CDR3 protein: CASSSRQGEGTGELFF

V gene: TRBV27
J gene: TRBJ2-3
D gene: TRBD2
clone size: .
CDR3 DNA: TGTGCCAGCAGATCTCTAGCGGGGGCGTTCACAGATACGCAGTATTTT
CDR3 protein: CASRSLAGAFTDTQYF

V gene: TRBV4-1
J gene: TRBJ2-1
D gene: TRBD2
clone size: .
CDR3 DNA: TGCGCCAGCAGCCACCTACAACCTAGGCGGGGGGAGTACAATGAGCAGTTCTTC
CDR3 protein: CASSHLQPRRGEYNEQFF

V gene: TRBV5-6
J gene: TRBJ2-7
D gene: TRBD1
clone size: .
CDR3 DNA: TGTGCCAGCAGCTTGCCCGGACAGGGGATCCCCTACGAGCAGTACTTC
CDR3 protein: CASSLPGQGIPYEQYF

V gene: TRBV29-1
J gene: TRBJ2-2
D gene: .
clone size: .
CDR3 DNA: TGCAGCGTTACAGGGTCAACCGGGGAGCTGTTTTTT
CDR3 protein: CSVTGSTGELFF

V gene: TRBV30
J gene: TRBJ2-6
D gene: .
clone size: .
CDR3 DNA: TGTGCCTGGAAACAGGACAGCCGCCTTAGCTCTGGGGCCAACGTCCTGACTTTC
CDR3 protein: CAWKQDSRLSSGANVLTF

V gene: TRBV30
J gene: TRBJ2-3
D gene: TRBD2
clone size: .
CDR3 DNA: TGTGCCTGGAGAATAGCGGGGGTGGATACGCAGTATTTT
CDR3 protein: CAWRIAGVDTQYF

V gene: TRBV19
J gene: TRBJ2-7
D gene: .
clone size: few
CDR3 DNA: TGTGCCAGTAGCGCACGACTAGTTCCTTACGAGCAGTACTTC
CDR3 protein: CASSARLVPYEQYF

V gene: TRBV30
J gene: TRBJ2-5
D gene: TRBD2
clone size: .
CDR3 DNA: TGTGCCTGGAGTTCCCGGGGGGGCTTTGGAGAGACCCAGTACTTC
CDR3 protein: CAWSSRGGFGETQYF

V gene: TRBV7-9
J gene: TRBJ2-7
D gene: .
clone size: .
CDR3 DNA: TGTGCCAGCAGCCCGCTCAACACTGGAGACGAGCAGTACTTC
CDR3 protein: CASSPLNTGDEQYF

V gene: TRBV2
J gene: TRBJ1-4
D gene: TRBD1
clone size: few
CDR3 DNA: TGTGCCAGCAGCGCCGGGACAGGGGAAGAAAAACTGTTTTTT
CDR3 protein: CASSAGTGEEKLFF

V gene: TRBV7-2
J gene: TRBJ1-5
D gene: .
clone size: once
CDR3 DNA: TGTGCCAGCAGCTTAGGGGAGCAGCCCCAGCATTTT
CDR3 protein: CASSLGEQPQHF

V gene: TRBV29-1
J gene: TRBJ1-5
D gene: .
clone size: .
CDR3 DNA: TGCAGCGTTGGGGCAGGCAGAAATCAGCCCCAGAATTTT
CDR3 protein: CSVGAGRNQPQNF

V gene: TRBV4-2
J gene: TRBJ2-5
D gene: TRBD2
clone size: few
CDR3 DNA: TGTGCCAGCAGCCAAGCCAGCGGGGACCTCCCGGAGACCCAGTACTTC
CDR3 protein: CASSQASGDLPETQYF

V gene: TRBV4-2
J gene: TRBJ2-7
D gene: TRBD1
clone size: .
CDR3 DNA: TGTGCCAGCAGTCGAGAAGTCAGGGGGCTCGCCTACGAGCAGTACTTC
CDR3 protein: CASSREVRGLAYEQYF

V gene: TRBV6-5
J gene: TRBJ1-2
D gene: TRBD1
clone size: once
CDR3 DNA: TGTGCCAGCAGCCGCCTCGGGACAGGGCCTGGTGGCTACACCTTC
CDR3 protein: CASSRLGTGPGGYTF

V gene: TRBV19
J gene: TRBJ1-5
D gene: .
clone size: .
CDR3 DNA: TGTGCCAGTAGTATAGTCAGGGGCAATCAGCCCCAGCATTTT
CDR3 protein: CASSIVRGNQPQHF

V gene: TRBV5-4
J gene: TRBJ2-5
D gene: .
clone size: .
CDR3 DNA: TGTGCCAGCAGCTTGCTTGGAGGGCACCAAGAGACCCAGTACTTC
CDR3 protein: CASSLLGGHQETQYF

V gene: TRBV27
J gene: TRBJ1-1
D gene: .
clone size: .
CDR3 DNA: TGTGCCTGCCTCCCGTCTGGGGCCACTGAAGCTTTCTTT
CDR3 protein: CACLPSGATEAFF